The source of this TCR beta chain is a study of cytomegalovirus exposure and HLA in healthy donors. The PCR contained 60 Vbeta and 13 Jbeta primers. Method: immunoSEQ multiplex PCR; TCRdb's copy keeps in-frame clones and lacks some. This table has some 79,000 clones, 63% appearing once. This clone has a single count. Its antigen is as yet unknown. Study-level findings and limits: In all likelihood, a cluster of highly shared sequence variants was a sequencing artifact. HLA restriction was apparent for most CMV-associated TCR beta chains in a later analysis.

Sequencing was carried out using PBMCs. The receptor's source is a woman aged 35 to 49 in good health and CMV-seropositive.

CDR3 sequence reads: CASSLGQYQETQYF. The DNA of the CDR3 is TGTGCCAGCAGCTTAGGGCAGTACCAAGAGACCCAGTACTTC. The chain couples TRBV7-9 to TRBJ2-5; D unclear. CDR1 SEHNR and CDR2 FQNEAQ come from the germline V gene (reference sequence). The V gene lost 1 base and the J gene lost 0 bases, with 6 bases spanning the gap. The CDR3 spans 14 residues.